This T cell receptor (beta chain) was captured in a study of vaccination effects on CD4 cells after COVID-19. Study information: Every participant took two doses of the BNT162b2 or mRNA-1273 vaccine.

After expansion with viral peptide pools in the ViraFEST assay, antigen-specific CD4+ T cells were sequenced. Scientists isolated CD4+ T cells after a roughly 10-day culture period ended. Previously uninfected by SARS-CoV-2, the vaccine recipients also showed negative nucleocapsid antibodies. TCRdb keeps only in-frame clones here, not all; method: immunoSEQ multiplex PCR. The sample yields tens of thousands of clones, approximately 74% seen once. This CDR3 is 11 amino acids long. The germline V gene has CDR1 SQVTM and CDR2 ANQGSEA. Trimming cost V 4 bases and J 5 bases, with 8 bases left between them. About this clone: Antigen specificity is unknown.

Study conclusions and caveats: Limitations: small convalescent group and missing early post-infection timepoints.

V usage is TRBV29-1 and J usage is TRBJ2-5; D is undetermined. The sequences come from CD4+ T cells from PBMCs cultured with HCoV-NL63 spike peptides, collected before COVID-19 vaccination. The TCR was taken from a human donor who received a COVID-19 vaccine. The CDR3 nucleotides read TGCAGCGTTGGGGTAGGGGAGACCCAGTACTTC. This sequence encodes CSVGVGETQYF.